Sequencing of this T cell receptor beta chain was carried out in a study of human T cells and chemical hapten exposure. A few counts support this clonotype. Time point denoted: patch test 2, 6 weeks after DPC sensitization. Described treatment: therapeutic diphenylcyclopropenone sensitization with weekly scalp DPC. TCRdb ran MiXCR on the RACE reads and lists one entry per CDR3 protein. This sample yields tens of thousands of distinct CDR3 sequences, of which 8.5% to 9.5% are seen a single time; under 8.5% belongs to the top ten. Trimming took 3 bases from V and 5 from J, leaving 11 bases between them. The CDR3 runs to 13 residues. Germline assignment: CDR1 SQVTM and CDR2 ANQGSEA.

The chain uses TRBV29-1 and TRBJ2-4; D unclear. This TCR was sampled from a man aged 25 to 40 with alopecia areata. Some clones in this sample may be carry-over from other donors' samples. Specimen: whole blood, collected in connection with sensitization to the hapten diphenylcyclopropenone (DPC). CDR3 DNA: TGCAGCGTTGACGGGCAAGAGGAAAACATTCAGTACTTC. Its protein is CSVDGQEENIQYF.